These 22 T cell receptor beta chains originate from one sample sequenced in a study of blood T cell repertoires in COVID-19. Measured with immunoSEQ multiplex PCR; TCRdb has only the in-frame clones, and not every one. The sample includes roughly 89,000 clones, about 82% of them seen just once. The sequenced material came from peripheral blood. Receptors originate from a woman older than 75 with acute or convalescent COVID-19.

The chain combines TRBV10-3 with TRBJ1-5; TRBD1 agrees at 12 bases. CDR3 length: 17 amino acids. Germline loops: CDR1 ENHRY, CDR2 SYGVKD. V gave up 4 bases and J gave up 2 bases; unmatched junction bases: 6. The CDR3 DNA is TGTGCCATCAGTGGAGGGGGGACAGGGGGCGGCAATCAGCCCCAGCATTTT. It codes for CAISGGGTGGGNQPQHF.

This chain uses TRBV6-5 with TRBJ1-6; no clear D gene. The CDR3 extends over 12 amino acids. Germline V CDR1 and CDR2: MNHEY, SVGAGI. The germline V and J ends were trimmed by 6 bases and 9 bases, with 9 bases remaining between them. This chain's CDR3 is CASRETISPLHF. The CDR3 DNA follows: TGTGCCAGCAGAGAGACAATTTCACCCCTCCACTTT.

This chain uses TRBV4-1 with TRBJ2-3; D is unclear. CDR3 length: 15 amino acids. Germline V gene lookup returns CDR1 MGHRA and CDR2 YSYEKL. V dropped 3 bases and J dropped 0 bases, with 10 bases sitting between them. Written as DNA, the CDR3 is TGCGCCAGCAGCCAGGTACAGCCTAGCACAGATACGCAGTATTTT. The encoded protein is CASSQVQPSTDTQYF.

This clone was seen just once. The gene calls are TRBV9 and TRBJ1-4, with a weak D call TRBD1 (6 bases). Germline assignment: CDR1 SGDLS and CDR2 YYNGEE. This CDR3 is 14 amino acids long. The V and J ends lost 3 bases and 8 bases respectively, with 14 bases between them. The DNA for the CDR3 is TGTGCCAGCAGCGAGGGACACCAGGGCGAAAAACTGTTTTTT. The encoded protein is CASSEGHQGEKLFF.

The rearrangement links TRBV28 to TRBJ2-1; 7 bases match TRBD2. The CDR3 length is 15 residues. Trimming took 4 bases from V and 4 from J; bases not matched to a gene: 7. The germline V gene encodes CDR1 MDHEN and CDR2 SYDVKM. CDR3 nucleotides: TGTGCCAGCAGTTACGGCGGCGGGGGTTACAATGAGCAGTTCTTC. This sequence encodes CASSYGGGGYNEQFF.

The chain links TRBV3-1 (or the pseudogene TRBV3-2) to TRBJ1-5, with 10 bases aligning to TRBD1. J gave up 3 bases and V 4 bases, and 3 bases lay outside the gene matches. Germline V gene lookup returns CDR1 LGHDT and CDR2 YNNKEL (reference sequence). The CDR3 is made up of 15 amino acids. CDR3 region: CASSPDRGYNQPQHF. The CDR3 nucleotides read TGTGCCAGCAGCCCGGACAGGGGGTACAATCAGCCCCAGCATTTT.

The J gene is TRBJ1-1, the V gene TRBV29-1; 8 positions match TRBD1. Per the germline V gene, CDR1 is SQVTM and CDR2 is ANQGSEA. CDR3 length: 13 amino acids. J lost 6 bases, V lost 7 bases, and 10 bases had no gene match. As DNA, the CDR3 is TGCAGCGCGGTTAGCGTGACAGGGGCTGAAGCTTTCTTT. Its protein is CSAVSVTGAEAFF.

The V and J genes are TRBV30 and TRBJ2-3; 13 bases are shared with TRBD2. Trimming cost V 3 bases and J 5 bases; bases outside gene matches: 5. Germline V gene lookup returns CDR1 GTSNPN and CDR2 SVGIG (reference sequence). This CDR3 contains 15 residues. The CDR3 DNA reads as TGTGCCTGGAGATTACTAGCGGGGGGGCTAGATACGCAGTATTTT. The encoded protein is CAWRLLAGGLDTQYF.

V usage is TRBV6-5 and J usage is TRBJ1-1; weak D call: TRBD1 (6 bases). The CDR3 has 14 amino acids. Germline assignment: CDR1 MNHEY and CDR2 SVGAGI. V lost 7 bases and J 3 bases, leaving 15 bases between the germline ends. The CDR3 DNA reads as TGTGCCAGCACCCGAGGGGGGGCTTACACTGAAGCTTTCTTT. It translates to CASTRGGAYTEAFF.

CDR3 region: CASSDESQGPSGYTF. Written as DNA, the CDR3 is TGTGCCAGCAGCGACGAATCACAGGGGCCTAGCGGCTACACCTTC. The chain recombines TRBV7-6 with TRBJ1-2; 7 bases match TRBD1. V gave up 5 bases and J gave up 8 bases; unmatched junction bases: 14. In germline, CDR1 is SGHVS, CDR2 FNYEAQ. This CDR3 is built from 15 residues. The full variable domain, with the rest looked up from reference TRBV7-6 and TRBJ1-2, is GAGVSQSPRYKVTKRGQDVALRCDPISGHVSLYWYRQALGQGPEFLTYFNYEAQQDKSGLPNDRFSAERPEGSISTLTIQRTEQRDSAMYRCASSDESQGPSGYTFGSGTRLTVV.

CDR3 sequence (DNA): TGTGCCAGCAGCTCGACAGGTCCCCAAGAGACCCAGTACTTC. It translates to CASSSTGPQETQYF. The chain recombines TRBV7-9 with TRBJ2-5; D is perhaps TRBD1 (6 bases). V lost 4 bases, J lost 1 base, and 10 bases lay in between. CDR3 size: 14 residues. The germline gives CDR1 SEHNR, CDR2 FQNEAQ (reference sequence).

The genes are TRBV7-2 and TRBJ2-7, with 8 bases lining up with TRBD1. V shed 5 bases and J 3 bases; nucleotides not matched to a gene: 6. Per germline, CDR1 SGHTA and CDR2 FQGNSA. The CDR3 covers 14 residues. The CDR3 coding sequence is TGTGCCAGCAGCATGGCCGGGACAGGCTACGAGCAGTACTTC. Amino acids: CASSMAGTGYEQYF.

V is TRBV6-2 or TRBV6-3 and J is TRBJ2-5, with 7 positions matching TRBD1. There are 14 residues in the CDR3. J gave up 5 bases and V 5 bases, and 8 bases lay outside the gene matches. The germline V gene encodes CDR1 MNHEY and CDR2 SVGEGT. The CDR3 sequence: CASSTDRFGETQYF. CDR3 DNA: TGTGCCAGCAGTACGGACAGGTTCGGGGAGACCCAGTACTTC.

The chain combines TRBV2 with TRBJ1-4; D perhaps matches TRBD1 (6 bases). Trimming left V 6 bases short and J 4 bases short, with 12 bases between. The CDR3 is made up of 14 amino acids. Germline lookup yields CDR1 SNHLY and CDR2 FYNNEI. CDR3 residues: CASRPQGHNEKLFF. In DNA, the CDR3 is TGTGCCAGCAGGCCACAGGGCCATAATGAAAAACTGTTTTTT.

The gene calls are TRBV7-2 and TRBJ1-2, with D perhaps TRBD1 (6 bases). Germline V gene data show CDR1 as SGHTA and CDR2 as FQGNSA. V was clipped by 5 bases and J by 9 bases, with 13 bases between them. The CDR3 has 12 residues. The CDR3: CASSKRGGSYTF. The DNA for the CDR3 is TGTGCCAGCAGCAAAAGAGGGGGTAGCTACACCTTC.

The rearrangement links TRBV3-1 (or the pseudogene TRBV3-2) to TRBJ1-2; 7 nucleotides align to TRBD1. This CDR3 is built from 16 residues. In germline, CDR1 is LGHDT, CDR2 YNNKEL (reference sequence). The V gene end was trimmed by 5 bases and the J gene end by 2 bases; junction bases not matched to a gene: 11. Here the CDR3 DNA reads TGTGCCAGCAGCATCTGGACAGGAGCCCTCAACTATGGCTACACCTTC. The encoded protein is CASSIWTGALNYGYTF.

CDR3 loop: CASSAESSYEQYF. CDR3 nucleotide sequence: TGTGCCAGCAGCGCGGAGAGCTCCTACGAGCAGTACTTC. The chain couples TRBV6-4 to TRBJ2-7; D uncertain. Trimming pared 6 bases from V and 0 bases from J, leaving 9 bases between. The CDR3 has 13 amino acids. The germline gives CDR1 MRHNA, CDR2 SNTAGT.

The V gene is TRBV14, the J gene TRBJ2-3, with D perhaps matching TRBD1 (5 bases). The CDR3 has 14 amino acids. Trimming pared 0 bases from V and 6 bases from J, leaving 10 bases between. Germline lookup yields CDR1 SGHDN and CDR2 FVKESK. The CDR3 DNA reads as TGTGCCAGCAGCCAAGATCTTGACAGTGATACGCAGTATTTT. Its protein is CASSQDLDSDTQYF.

The CDR3 bases are TGTGCCAGCAGTAATAGGGACAGGAACACTGAAGCTTTCTTT. Amino acid sequence: CASSNRDRNTEAFF. This rearrangement joins TRBV6-5 to TRBJ1-1; 7 positions agree with TRBD1. Trimming removed 5 bases from V and 1 base from J; junction bases left unmatched: 4. CDR1 MNHEY and CDR2 SVGAGI come from the germline V gene. The length of the CDR3 is 14 residues.

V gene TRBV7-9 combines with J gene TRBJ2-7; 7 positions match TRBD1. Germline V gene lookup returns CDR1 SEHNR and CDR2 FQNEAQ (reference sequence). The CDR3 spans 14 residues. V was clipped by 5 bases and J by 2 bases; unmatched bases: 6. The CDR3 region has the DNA TGTGCCAGCAGCCCATTCGGGACAGCCTACGAGCAGTACTTC. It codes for CASSPFGTAYEQYF.

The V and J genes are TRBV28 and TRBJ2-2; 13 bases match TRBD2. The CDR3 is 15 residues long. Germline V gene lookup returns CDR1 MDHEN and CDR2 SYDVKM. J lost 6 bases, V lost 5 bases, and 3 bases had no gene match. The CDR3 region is CASSRGTSGAGELFF. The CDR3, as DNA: TGTGCCAGCAGTAGGGGGACTAGCGGGGCCGGGGAGCTGTTTTTT.

CDR3 loop: CASSTLTVGHKAGELFF. Here the CDR3 DNA reads TGTGCCAGCAGCACCTTGACAGTTGGGCATAAGGCCGGGGAGCTGTTTTTT. The chain uses TRBV5-8 and TRBJ2-2; tentative D call: TRBD1 (5 bases). This CDR3 spans 17 amino acids. Germline V gene lookup returns CDR1 SGHTS and CDR2 YDEGEE. The V and J ends lost 4 bases and 6 bases respectively, with 22 bases between them.